The 14 T cell receptor beta chains below come from one sample, sequenced in a study of OX40 agonist ivuxolimab in advanced cancers. Sequenced by immunoSEQ multiplex PCR; TCRdb stores in-frame clones only, minus some. The sample consists of about 71,000 clones, about 86% of them appearing once. The material sequenced was CD4+ or CD8+ T cells sorted from blood, taken in a trial of the OX40 agonist ivuxolimab. The receptors were sampled from an adult with an advanced solid tumor such as melanoma, head and neck, liver or kidney cancer.

The genes are TRBV28 and TRBJ2-5; 9 positions agree with TRBD1. Unmatched junction bases numbered 10, after V lost 6 bases and J lost 2 bases. This CDR3 contains 16 residues. CDR1 and CDR2 from the germline V gene are MDHEN and SYDVKM. In nucleotides, the CDR3 is TGTGCCAGCAGATCGTCCGGACAGGGGCATCAAGAGACCCAGTACTTC. Translating it yields CASRSSGQGHQETQYF.

The V call is TRBV29-1, the J call TRBJ2-7; 8 positions agree with TRBD1. The germline V gene has CDR1 SQVTM and CDR2 ANQGSEA. V was clipped by 1 base and J by 7 bases; unmatched bases: 9. The CDR3 loop spans 14 amino acids. As DNA, the CDR3 is TGCAGCGTTGAAGTGAGCCAGGGGGCGCGGGAGCAGTACTTC. Its translation: CSVEVSQGAREQYF.

The chain has TRBV9 and TRBJ2-6; 8 nucleotides align to TRBD1. The CDR3 runs to 15 residues. Germline V gene data show CDR1 as SGDLS and CDR2 as YYNGEE. J lost 2 bases, V lost 4 bases, and 2 bases had no gene match. The CDR3 DNA reads as TGTGCCAGCAGCTCACAGGGGGCTGGGGCCAACGTCCTGACTTTC. This gives the protein CASSSQGAGANVLTF.

V and J are TRBV19 and TRBJ2-5; 8 nucleotides match TRBD2. This CDR3 has 15 amino acids. V gave up 4 bases and J gave up 5 bases; unmatched junction bases: 9. The V gene's germline CDR1 is LNHDA and CDR2 SQIVND (reference sequence). In DNA, the CDR3 is TGTGCCAGTAGTAATACGGGACTAGAGAGGGAGACCCAGTACTTC. Protein product: CASSNTGLERETQYF.

The V gene is TRBV6-5, the J gene TRBJ2-7; the D gene is possibly TRBD2 (5 bases). Germline V CDR1 and CDR2: MNHEY, SVGAGI. This CDR3 spans 13 amino acids. Trimming left V 3 bases short and J 2 bases short, with 8 bases between. The CDR3 region has the DNA TGTGCCAGCAGTTATCCCGGGACCTACGAGCAGTACTTC. Translation: CASSYPGTYEQYF.

The chain joins TRBV1 to TRBJ1-5; the table assigns TRBD1, which was not confirmed against the DNA. TRBV1 is marked as a pseudogene. The CDR3 has 16 amino acids. The CDR3 sequence is CTSSQDLGTGNQPQHF. CDR3 nucleotide sequence: TGCACCAGCAGCCAAGATCTGGGGACAGGGAATCAGCCCCAGCATTTT.

This clone showed up just once. This chain connects TRBV29-1 to TRBJ2-1; maybe TRBD2 (6 bases). Between the trimmed V and J ends, which lost 2 bases and 2 bases, there was a span of 10 bases. The CDR3 has 14 residues. CDR1 and CDR2 from the germline V gene are SQVTM and ANQGSEA. CDR3 DNA sequence: TGCAGCGTTGAACGGGAGCGAGCCTACAATGAGCAGTTCTTC. Its translation is CSVERERAYNEQFF.

The V gene is TRBV28, the J gene TRBJ1-5; TRBD1 aligns across 7 bases. The CDR3 consists of 14 residues. Per germline, CDR1 MDHEN and CDR2 SYDVKM. V shed 3 bases, J shed 4 bases, and the junction held 3 bases outside the gene matches. Written as DNA, the CDR3 is TGTGCCAGCAGTTTTGTGACAGGGAATCAGCCCCAGCATTTT. It specifies CASSFVTGNQPQHF.

The chain has TRBV19 and TRBJ2-7; the D gene is possibly TRBD1 (6 bases). V gave up 3 bases and J gave up 6 bases, with 15 bases separating them. CDR1 LNHDA and CDR2 SQIVND come from the germline V gene (reference sequence). This CDR3 has 14 amino acids. The CDR3 DNA sequence: TGTGCCAGTAGTATTACGGGACAAGCACTCGAGCAGTACTTC. Translated, it gives CASSITGQALEQYF.

The rearrangement links TRBV7-2 to TRBJ1-2; D is unresolved. Germline CDR1 is SGHTA and CDR2 is FQGNSA. V lost 2 bases, J lost 7 bases, and 8 bases lay in between. This CDR3 is 12 amino acids long. CDR3 region: CASSLPDRGYTF. CDR3 bases: TGTGCCAGCAGCTTACCAGACCGTGGCTACACCTTC.

The sample holds one count of this clone. This rearrangement joins TRBV28 to TRBJ2-7, with 11 bases matching TRBD1. After removal of 6 bases from V and 4 bases from J, the junction contained 5 bases not matched to a gene. Germline V lookup: CDR1 MDHEN, CDR2 SYDVKM. The CDR3 is 14 amino acids. The CDR3 is CASRQGQGAYEQYF. CDR3 nucleotides: TGTGCCAGCAGGCAAGGACAGGGGGCGTACGAGCAGTACTTC.

The genes are TRBV6-5 and TRBJ2-1; possibly TRBD2 for D (5 bases). The CDR3 is 15 amino acids. Per the germline V gene, CDR1 is MNHEY and CDR2 is SVGAGI. V gave up 6 bases and J gave up 0 bases, with 12 bases separating them. In DNA, the CDR3 is TGTGCCAGCAGCCCTACTAGTAGCTCCTACAATGAGCAGTTCTTC. Its protein product is CASSPTSSSYNEQFF.

This rearrangement joins TRBV11-2 to TRBJ2-3; 11 nucleotides line up with TRBD2. Germline CDR1 reads SGHAT; CDR2 reads FQNNGV. The ends lost 5 bases at V and 7 bases at J; junction bases unmatched: 5. The length of the CDR3 is 14 residues. The CDR3 sequence is CASSPTSGRNTQYF. The CDR3 nucleotides are TGTGCCAGCAGCCCCACTAGCGGGAGAAATACGCAGTATTTT.

This clone was seen a single time. The gene calls are TRBV11-1 and TRBJ1-1; no clear D. Germline CDR1 is SGHAT and CDR2 is FQDESV (reference sequence). V gave up 5 bases and J gave up 0 bases, with 10 bases separating them. CDR3 length equals 14 residues. The CDR3 DNA reads as TGTGCCAGCAGCCCCGGGAGGATGAACACTGAAGCTTTCTTT. It is translated as CASSPGRMNTEAFF.